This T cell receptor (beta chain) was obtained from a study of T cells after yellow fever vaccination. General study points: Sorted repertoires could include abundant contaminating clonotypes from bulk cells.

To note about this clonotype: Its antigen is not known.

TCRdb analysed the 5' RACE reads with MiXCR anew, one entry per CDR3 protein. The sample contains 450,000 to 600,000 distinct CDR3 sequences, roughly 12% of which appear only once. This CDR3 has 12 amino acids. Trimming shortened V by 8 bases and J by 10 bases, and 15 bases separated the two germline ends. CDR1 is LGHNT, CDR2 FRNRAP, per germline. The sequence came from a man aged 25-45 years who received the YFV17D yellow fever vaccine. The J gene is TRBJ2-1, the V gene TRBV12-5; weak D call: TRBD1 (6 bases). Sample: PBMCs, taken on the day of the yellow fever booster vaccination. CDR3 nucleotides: TGTGCTAGTTCCGGGACAAACTACGAGCAGTTCTTC. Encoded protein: CASSGTNYEQFF.